This T cell receptor (beta chain) was sequenced for a study of OX40 agonist ivuxolimab in advanced cancers. Whole-study context: Each patient was given ivuxolimab into a vein every 2 weeks, at 0.01 to 10 mg/kg.

TCRdb keeps only in-frame clones here, not all; method: immunoSEQ multiplex PCR. The sample contains about 24,000 clones, 88% of which appear only once. Findings and limits, study-wide: Expanded clones were, on average, more numerous among CD8+ T cells than CD4+.

Germline loops: CDR1 PRHDT, CDR2 FYEKMQ (reference sequence). This CDR3 is 14 amino acids long. Comment on this clone: What it binds is not known. One end of the junction is discordant with germline, which a read error may explain.

V and J are TRBV13 and TRBJ1-1, with 9 bases matching TRBD1. This clonotype originated in an adult with an advanced solid tumor such as melanoma, head and neck, liver or kidney cancer. Sequencing used CD4+ or CD8+ T cells sorted from blood, obtained in a trial of the OX40 agonist ivuxolimab. CDR3 in amino acids: CASSLGQGRTEAFF. The CDR3 region has the DNA TGTGCCAGCAGCCTAGGACAGGGGAGGACTGAAGCTTTCTTT.